The 26 T cell receptor beta chains below all came from one sample that was sequenced in a study of post-analysis software for immune sequencing data. Study results and limitations: Patients carried roughly five TRBV segments more frequently than controls did, and TRBV5-6, TRBV5-1 and TRBV20-1 were among them.

Incorporated into the TCR beta cDNA libraries were unique molecular identifiers, which served to reduce PCR and sequencing biases. TCRdb redid the calling of the PCR reads with MiXCR, one entry per CDR3 protein. The table lists more than 450,000 distinct CDR3 sequences, around a third of them singletons. Their cognate antigens are unknown. What was sequenced was blood. Every receptor here comes from a girl aged 2-17 years with multiple sclerosis.

The sample holds one count of this clonotype. At one boundary the junction diverges from the germline segment, which might be a read error. The genes are TRBV12-3 or TRBV12-4 and TRBJ1-2, with 7 bases fitting TRBD1. This CDR3 contains 16 residues. The CDR3 region is CAGSLFLGQACYGYTF. Here the CDR3 DNA reads TGTGCCGGCAGTTTATTCCTCGGACAGGCCTGCTATGGCTACACCTTC.

J is TRBJ2-3 and V is TRBV7-3; D is perhaps TRBD1 or TRBD2 (5 bases each). Germline V gives CDR1 SGHTA, CDR2 FQGTGA. The CDR3 has 14 amino acids. V was shortened by 4 bases and J by 8 bases, with 16 bases between the two germline ends. CDR3 nucleotides: TGTGCCAGCAGCTCTGGGACCCGGCAAGGTACGCAGTATTTT. Its protein product is CASSSGTRQGTQYF.

The table lists this clonotype with a few counts. The genes are TRBV2 and TRBJ2-7; 7 bases fit TRBD1. Germline V gene lookup returns CDR1 SNHLY and CDR2 FYNNEI. V was clipped by 6 bases and J by 0 bases; unmatched bases: 5. There are 14 residues in the CDR3. CDR3 in amino acids: CASRRGQSSYEQYF. The CDR3 DNA reads as TGTGCCAGCAGAAGGGGACAGAGCTCCTACGAGCAGTACTTC.

This clonotype was picked up a small number of times. The chain employs TRBV18 and TRBJ2-3; D is unresolved. V lost 4 bases to trimming and J lost 0 bases, with 8 bases between them. This CDR3 comprises 14 residues. Germline assignment: CDR1 KGHSH and CDR2 LQKENI. The CDR3 sequence is CASSREASTDTQYF. In DNA, the CDR3 is TGTGCCAGCTCACGCGAAGCTAGCACAGATACGCAGTATTTT. The variable domain in full, with the rest retrieved from reference TRBV18 and TRBJ2-3, is NAGVMQNPRHLVRRRGQEARLRCSPMKGHSHVYWYRQLPEEGLKFMVYLQKENIIDESGMPKERFSAEFPKEGPSILRIQQVVRGDSAAYFCASSREASTDTQYFGPGTRLTVL.

This clonotype was picked up a small number of times. A junction boundary mismatches the germline segment, possibly from a read error. This rearrangement joins TRBV6-6 to TRBJ2-3, with 7 bases matching TRBD2. Germline lookup yields CDR1 MNHNY and CDR2 SVGAGI (reference sequence). This CDR3 region has 16 residues. CDR3 sequence: CASRRPLAGSTDMQYF. CDR3 nucleotides: TGTGCCAGCCGACGACCCTTAGCGGGTAGCACAGATATGCAGTATTTT.

This clonotype was seen just once. This chain connects TRBV5-1 to TRBJ1-1, with a possible D match to TRBD1 (5 bases). The germline V and J ends were trimmed by 5 bases and 4 bases, with 9 bases remaining between them. Per germline, CDR1 SGHRS and CDR2 YFSETQ. The CDR3 extends over 12 amino acids. The chain's CDR3 is CASRAGGTEAFF. The DNA for the CDR3 is TGCGCCAGCAGGGCCGGGGGCACTGAAGCTTTCTTT.

The chain links TRBV4-1 to TRBJ2-4; 10 bases agree with TRBD1. The CDR3 runs 23 residues. CDR1 is MGHRA, CDR2 YSYEKL, per germline. The V gene end was trimmed by 4 bases and the J gene end by 0 bases; junction bases not matched to a gene: 24. This CDR3 reads CASSPWDRGASGKLVLAKNIQYF. Here the CDR3 DNA reads TGCGCCAGCAGCCCCTGGGACAGGGGTGCCTCAGGGAAGTTGGTACTAGCCAAAAACATTCAGTACTTC.

The chain carries TRBV12-3 or TRBV12-4 and TRBJ1-2; D is unclear. CDR3 length: 13 amino acids. V lost 4 bases, J lost 4 bases, and 10 bases lay in between. The CDR3 loop reads CASSSRDFYGYTF. The CDR3 DNA reads as TGTGCCAGCAGTTCTCGGGATTTCTATGGCTACACCTTC.

The V gene is TRBV29-1, the J gene TRBJ1-4, with D possibly TRBD1 on 6 matching bases. The CDR3 is 14 amino acids. Trimming removed 4 bases at V and 4 bases at J, with 13 bases between. CDR1 SQVTM and CDR2 ANQGSEA come from the germline V gene. The CDR3 spells CSVADRANNEKLFF. CDR3 sequence (DNA): TGCAGCGTTGCGGACAGAGCGAATAATGAAAAACTGTTTTTT.

J is TRBJ2-5 and V is TRBV6-5; 7 positions match TRBD2. Germline CDR1 MNHEY, CDR2 SVGAGI. The CDR3 loop spans 16 amino acids. The trim removed 0 bases at V and 2 bases at J, leaving 6 bases unmatched. The CDR3 DNA reads as TGTGCCAGCAGTTACTCGTTTTTGCGGGGGCAAGAGACCCAGTACTTC. The encoded protein is CASSYSFLRGQETQYF.

This clonotype has ten or more counts. The genes are TRBV5-4 and TRBJ2-5; 8 positions match TRBD2. Per germline, CDR1 SGHNT and CDR2 YYREEE (reference sequence). V trimming: 1 base; J trimming: 2 bases; junction bases outside the gene matches: 1. There are 14 residues in the CDR3. CDR3 in DNA: TGTGCCAGCAGCTTGTCTAGCGGGCAAGAGACCCAGTACTTC. Residues: CASSLSSGQETQYF.

This clonotype was counted ten times or more. V is TRBV10-3 and J is TRBJ2-1, with TRBD1 as a possible D gene (6 bases). Between the trimmed V and J ends, which lost 1 base and 8 bases, there was a span of 12 bases. This CDR3 spans 14 amino acids. Germline V lookup: CDR1 ENHRY, CDR2 SYGVKD. In DNA, the CDR3 is TGTGCCATCAGTGAGTTACCTTCAGGGGATGAGCAGTTCTTC. This codes for CAISELPSGDEQFF.

The chain joins TRBV3-1 to TRBJ1-5, with D uncertain. Germline assignment: CDR1 LGHDT and CDR2 YNNKEL (reference sequence). Trimming left V 3 bases short and J 0 bases short, with 9 bases between. CDR3 length: 15 amino acids. As DNA, the CDR3 is TGTGCCAGCAGCCAGACCCCGCGTAGCAATCAGCCCCAGCATTTT. It codes for CASSQTPRSNQPQHF.

This clonotype was recorded only once. The chain employs TRBV18 and TRBJ1-1, with D perhaps TRBD1 (5 bases). Per the germline V gene, CDR1 is KGHSH and CDR2 is LQKENI. The CDR3 has 15 residues. V was cut by 4 bases and J by 1 base, with 13 bases left in between. The CDR3 spells CASSLRAQANTEAFF. CDR3 DNA: TGTGCCAGCTCACTCCGGGCACAGGCGAACACTGAAGCTTTCTTT.

The sample holds a few counts of this clonotype. The chain employs TRBV28 and TRBJ2-5, with a possible D match to TRBD1 (6 bases). The germline V and J ends were trimmed by 3 bases and 5 bases, with 10 bases remaining between them. Per the germline V gene, CDR1 is MDHEN and CDR2 is SYDVKM. The length of the CDR3 is 13 residues. This chain's CDR3 is CASSFQGLETQYF. CDR3 nucleotides: TGTGCCAGCAGTTTCCAGGGGTTGGAGACCCAGTACTTC.

The chain employs TRBV7-3 and TRBJ2-1, with 12 nucleotides matching TRBD2. The J segment lost 5 bases and the V segment lost 6 bases, leaving 8 bases of the junction unmatched. The CDR3 has 16 residues. In germline, CDR1 is SGHTA, CDR2 FQGTGA. The CDR3, as DNA: TGTGCCAGCAGTCGATCTAGCGGGGGGGACAACAATGAGCAGTTCTTC. Amino acids: CASSRSSGGDNNEQFF.

The chain uses TRBV6-2 or TRBV6-3 and TRBJ2-7, with 8 bases that match TRBD2. Germline V gene lookup returns CDR1 MNHEY and CDR2 SVGEGT. The CDR3 length is 14 residues. Unmatched junction bases numbered 7, after V lost 7 bases and J lost 2 bases. CDR3 region: CASTGGGSPYEQYF. Written as DNA, the CDR3 is TGTGCCAGCACCGGCGGGGGGTCCCCCTACGAGCAGTACTTC.

V gene TRBV7-2 combines with J gene TRBJ2-3; the D is unclear. This CDR3 is 13 amino acids long. With 4 bases removed from V and 4 bases from J, the gap between germline ends came to 9 bases. Looked up from germline, CDR1 is SGHTA and CDR2 is FQGNSA. CDR3: CASSSLPADTQYF. CDR3 in DNA: TGTGCCAGCAGCTCGCTCCCCGCAGATACGCAGTATTTT. Full variable domain (remainder filled in from reference TRBV7-2 and TRBJ2-3): GAGVSQSPSNKVTEKGKDVELRCDPISGHTALYWYRQSLGQGLEFLIYFQGNSAPDKSGLPSDRFSAERTGGSVSTLTIQRTQQEDSAVYLCASSSLPADTQYFGPGTRLTVL.

This clonotype was seen repeatedly, ten times or more. The chain links TRBV4-1 to TRBJ2-7; TRBD1 is a possible D gene (6 bases). CDR1 MGHRA and CDR2 YSYEKL come from the germline V gene. This CDR3 contains 13 residues. The germline V and J ends were trimmed by 0 bases and 3 bases, with 6 bases remaining between them. CDR3 amino acids: CASSQDRGYEQYF. The DNA for the CDR3 is TGCGCCAGCAGCCAAGACAGGGGCTACGAGCAGTACTTC.

This sequence joins TRBV20-1 and TRBJ2-7; 8 nucleotides align to TRBD1. Germline V lookup: CDR1 DFQATT, CDR2 SNEGSKA (reference sequence). V shed 4 bases, J shed 6 bases, and the junction held 8 bases outside the gene matches. The CDR3 covers 13 residues. This CDR3 reads CSAKPPGGSEQYF. Here the CDR3 DNA reads TGCAGTGCTAAACCCCCAGGGGGCTCCGAGCAGTACTTC.

This clonotype occurred many times. Compared with germline, one end of the junction differs, possibly owing to a read error. The V call is TRBV12-3 or TRBV12-4, the J call TRBJ2-5; the D is unclear. The CDR3 covers 12 residues. Here the CDR3 reads CASSLNWETQYF. DNA of the CDR3: TGCGCCAGCAGTTTGAACTGGGAGACCCAGTACTTC.

This clonotype was seen a single time. The genes are TRBV20-1 and TRBJ1-2; TRBD1 matches at 8 bases. This CDR3 has 16 amino acids. Trimming took 2 bases from V and 4 from J; bases not matched to a gene: 12. Germline V gene lookup returns CDR1 DFQATT and CDR2 SNEGSKA (reference sequence). The CDR3 here is CSARSGQGLEVYGYTF. Here the CDR3 DNA reads TGCAGTGCTAGATCCGGACAGGGATTAGAGGTCTATGGCTACACCTTC.

A word on this clonotype: No conserved phenylalanine or tryptophan ends this CDR3, so it is likely a read error. The gene calls are TRBV4-1 and TRBJ1-4, with TRBD1 identical over 10 bases. Germline-derived CDR1 and CDR2 are MGHRA and YSYEKL. CDR3 length: 15 amino acids. With 1 base clipped from V and 6 bases from J, the junction kept 2 bases outside the gene matches. The CDR3 reads CASSQVGQGYEKLFL. DNA for the CDR3: TGCGCCAGCAGCCAAGTGGGACAGGGGTATGAAAAACTGTTTTTG.

The chain recombines TRBV20-1 with TRBJ2-1; possibly TRBD1 for D (6 bases). The V gene's germline CDR1 is DFQATT and CDR2 SNEGSKA (reference sequence). This CDR3 is 12 amino acids long. V lost 0 bases and J 8 bases, leaving 8 bases between the germline ends. The CDR3 DNA reads as TGCAGTGCTAGAGAAAGGACAGATGAGCAGTTCTTC. This sequence encodes CSARERTDEQFF.

The sample holds many counts of this clonotype. The rearrangement links TRBV5-1 to TRBJ2-1, with 7 bases that match TRBD2. From germline, CDR1 is SGHRS and CDR2 YFSETQ. The CDR3 has 15 amino acids. J lost 0 bases, V lost 2 bases, and 2 bases had no gene match. The CDR3 region has the DNA TGCGCCAGCAGCTTAGCGGGGACCTCCTACAATGAGCAGTTCTTC. Translating gives CASSLAGTSYNEQFF.

V and J are TRBV7-8 and TRBJ2-1; TRBD2 agrees at 7 bases. This CDR3 comprises 16 residues. Losses at the gene ends were 1 base for V and 2 bases for J; bases not matched to a gene: 5. The germline gives CDR1 SGHVS, CDR2 FQNEAQ. The CDR3 loop is CASSLDMRGTYNEQFF. Here the CDR3 DNA reads TGTGCCAGCAGCTTAGATATGCGGGGGACCTACAATGAGCAGTTCTTC.